Listed here is a single T cell receptor (beta chain). The antigen is undetermined. Trimming took 6 bases from V and 0 from J, leaving 9 bases between them. Germline V lookup: CDR1 SNHLY, CDR2 FYNNEI. The CDR3 has 14 residues. They ran version v3.0 of the immunoSEQ assay at survey level. Assay: immunoSEQ multiplex PCR; the TCRdb copy retains only in-frame clones and omits some. The table lists tens of thousands of clones, approximately 80% of them singletons. This entry comes from a study of long-term antiretroviral therapy in people with HIV. Study conclusions and caveats: Dominant in the repertoire at all time points were clones expanded before ART.

Ahead of DNA extraction, samples held roughly 1-11 million cryopreserved PBMC each. The sequences come from unsorted PBMCs, collected 0.2 years after starting antiretroviral therapy. The source is a woman in her twenties or thirties with HIV. This chain joins TRBV2 and TRBJ1-5, with D unresolved. As DNA, the CDR3 is TGTGCCAGCAGGACGGGTAATAGCAATCAGCCCCAGCATTTT. Translation gives CASRTGNSNQPQHF.